The clone carrying this TCR beta chain was detected only once. The antigen is unknown. These data originate in a study of cytomegalovirus exposure and HLA in healthy donors. Primers included in the PCR were 60 Vbeta and 13 Jbeta primers. TCRdb's table, derived via immunoSEQ multiplex PCR, lists solely in-frame clones and lacks some. Of about 260,000 clones in the sample, 80% to 90% were seen once. Study-wide results and caveats: The number of N-insertions in an Asian-associated ancestry cluster was reportedly below the roughly 620-donor mean in a later analysis. With further analysis later on, most CMV-associated TCR beta chains appeared HLA-restricted. In terms of immune exposure information, only CMV serostatus was available.

Trimming pared 5 bases from V and 4 bases from J, leaving 17 bases between. CDR1 LNHDA and CDR2 SQIVND come from the germline V gene (reference sequence). The CDR3 loop spans 15 amino acids. The material sequenced was PBMCs. The TCR sequence derives from a woman in her thirties or forties in good health and CMV-seropositive. This chain joins TRBV19 and TRBJ1-2, with a tentative D call TRBD1 (5 bases). The CDR3 loop is CASSARTLLGYGYTF. CDR3 coding DNA: TGTGCCAGTAGTGCCCGGACACTTCTGGGCTATGGCTACACCTTC.